This entry describes one T cell receptor beta chain. The data were obtained in a study of blood T cell repertoires in COVID-19. About the study: Whether acute or convalescent, the COVID-19 samples came from the United States, Italy and Spain. Sources were T cells, B-cell-depleted T cells, or PBMCs; the material itself was cDNA or gDNA.

How the authors handled the data: Cell counts per sample came from amplifying reference gene primers. Libraries were prepared by immunoSEQ multiplex PCR; TCRdb keeps only in-frame clonotypes and omits some of them. V, J and clone size reflect that table, while D and trimming were determined from the DNA. The table shows approximately 190,000 clones, with 75% to 90% occurring only once. The CDR3 extends over 14 amino acids. Germline-derived CDR1 and CDR2 are ENHRY and SYGVKD. V gave up 2 bases and J gave up 8 bases; unmatched junction bases: 3. The chain combines TRBV10-3 with TRBJ1-1; TRBD1 matches 12 bases. Material for sequencing was peripheral blood. The TCR originated in a man aged 55 to 69 with acute or convalescent COVID-19. CDR3 bases: TGTGCCATCAGTGAGGAGGGACAGGGGGCAGAAGCTTTCTTT. Translating gives CAISEEGQGAEAFF.